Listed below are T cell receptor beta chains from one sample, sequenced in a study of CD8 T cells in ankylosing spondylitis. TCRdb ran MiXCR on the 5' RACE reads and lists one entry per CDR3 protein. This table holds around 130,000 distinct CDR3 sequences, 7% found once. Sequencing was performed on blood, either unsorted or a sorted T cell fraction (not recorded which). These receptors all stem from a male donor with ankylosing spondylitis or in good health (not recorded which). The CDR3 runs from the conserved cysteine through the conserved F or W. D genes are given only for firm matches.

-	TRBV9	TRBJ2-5	CASSGQGTWGSQYF
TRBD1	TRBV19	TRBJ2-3	CASSAGTGEIYTQYF
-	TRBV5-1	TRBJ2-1	CASSQSPSYNEQFF
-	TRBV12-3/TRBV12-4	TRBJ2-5	CASSSEEDGTQYF
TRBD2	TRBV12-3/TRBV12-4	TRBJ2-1	CASSSGDYNYNEQFF
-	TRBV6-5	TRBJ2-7	CASSYSNSGGLEQYF
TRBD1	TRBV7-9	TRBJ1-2	CASSSGQFYGYTF
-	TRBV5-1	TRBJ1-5	CASSPTGNSNQPQHF
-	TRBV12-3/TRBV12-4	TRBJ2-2	CASSLASGAPNTGELFF
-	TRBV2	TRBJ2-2	CASSDTSSPDTGELFF
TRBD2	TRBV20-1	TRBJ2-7	CSARSLAGEVYDEQYF
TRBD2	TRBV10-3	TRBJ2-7	CAISESDYTSGDPYEQYF
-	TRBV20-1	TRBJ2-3	CSARDDGLKDTQYF
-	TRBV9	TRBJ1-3	CASSVATTGNTIYF
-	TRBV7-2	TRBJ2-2	CASSLRRPNTGELFF
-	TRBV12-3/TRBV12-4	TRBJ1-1	CASSGGGNTEAFF